Below are 8 T cell receptor beta chains sequenced from a single sample in a study of CD8 T cells in ankylosing spondylitis. Each CDR3 protein gets one entry after TCRdb re-called the 5' RACE reads with MiXCR. The profile shows some 200,000 distinct CDR3 sequences, 18% of them singletons. The sequenced sample consisted of blood, either unsorted or a sorted T cell fraction (not recorded which). These receptors were taken from a male donor aged 5 to 30 with ankylosing spondylitis or in good health (not recorded which).

The sample holds many counts of this clonotype. The chain's CDR3 is CASSYPTGGSREGEQFF. The CDR3 DNA follows: TGTGCCAGCAGTTACCCCACGGGGGGTTCGCGGGAGGGTGAGCAGTTCTTC. This chain connects TRBV6-6 to TRBJ2-1, with 9 positions matching TRBD2. The junction had 14 bases not matched to a gene; V was cut back by 2 bases and J by 9 bases. The CDR3 totals 17 residues. Germline V gives CDR1 MNHNY, CDR2 SVGAGI (reference sequence).

There are many counts of this clonotype. The gene calls are TRBV6-1 and TRBJ2-7, with TRBD2 matching over 10 bases. V shed 1 base, J shed 3 bases, and the junction held 3 bases outside the gene matches. The CDR3 extends over 15 amino acids. From germline, CDR1 is MNHNS and CDR2 SASEGT. The CDR3 coding sequence is TGTGCCAGCAGTGAAGGCCTAGCGGGAGTCTACGAGCAGTACGTC. Translated, it gives CASSEGLAGVYEQYV.

This clonotype was found many times. The chain joins TRBV12-3 or TRBV12-4 to TRBJ2-1, with 7 bases fitting TRBD2. V was clipped by 5 bases and J by 12 bases; unmatched bases: 19. The CDR3 has 16 amino acids. The CDR3 DNA is TGTGCCAGCAGTGGACTAGTGGGGCGCGAGAAGACCCTGCAGTTCTTC. Translated, it gives CASSGLVGREKTLQFF.

The chain carries TRBV7-9 and TRBJ2-5; D gene ambiguous. V lost 3 bases to trimming and J lost 2 bases, with 13 bases between them. Germline CDR1 reads SEHNR; CDR2 reads FQNEAQ (reference sequence). This CDR3 is built from 15 residues. The CDR3 spells CASSFLMSSQETQYF. DNA for the CDR3: TGTGCCAGCAGCTTTCTTATGTCTTCTCAAGAGACCCAGTACTTC.

At least ten counts were recorded for this clonotype. The chain combines TRBV21-1 with TRBJ2-7; the tabulated D call, TRBD1, remains unverified against the DNA. TRBV21-1 is a documented pseudogene. This CDR3 spans 15 amino acids. The CDR3 reads CASSKESQPGWEQYV. CDR3 nucleotides: TGTGCCAGCAGCAAAGAGAGTCAGCCAGGGTGGGAGCAGTACGTC.

This clonotype showed up many times. The CDR3, as DNA: TGTGCCAGCAGTGACCGACTAAGGGGGGATACGCAGTATTTT. Its protein is CASSDRLRGDTQYF. This chain links TRBV6-1 with TRBJ2-3; tentatively, D is TRBD1 (6 bases). CDR3 length: 14 residues. In germline, CDR1 is MNHNS, CDR2 SASEGT. The V end was cut by 3 bases, the J end by 6 bases, with 13 bases between.

In this sample, this clonotype turned up many times. CDR3 coding DNA: TGTGCCAGCAGCCAAGTAGGGGGACAGGGGGCGAGCTCCTACAATGAGCAGTTCTTC. It specifies CASSQVGGQGASSYNEQFF. This rearrangement joins TRBV3-1 to TRBJ2-1, with 12 nucleotides matching TRBD1. Germline CDR1 LGHDT, CDR2 YNNKEL (reference sequence). V lost 1 base, J lost 0 bases, and 7 bases stayed unmatched. This CDR3 comprises 19 residues.

The chain couples TRBV27 to TRBJ2-2; D perhaps matches TRBD1 (6 bases). The CDR3 covers 12 residues. Germline values: CDR1 MNHEY, CDR2 SMNVEV (reference sequence). V dropped 8 bases and J dropped 5 bases, with 9 bases sitting between them. CDR3 loop: CASLTGTGELFF. For the CDR3, the DNA is TGTGCCAGCCTTACAGGGACCGGGGAGCTGTTTTTT.